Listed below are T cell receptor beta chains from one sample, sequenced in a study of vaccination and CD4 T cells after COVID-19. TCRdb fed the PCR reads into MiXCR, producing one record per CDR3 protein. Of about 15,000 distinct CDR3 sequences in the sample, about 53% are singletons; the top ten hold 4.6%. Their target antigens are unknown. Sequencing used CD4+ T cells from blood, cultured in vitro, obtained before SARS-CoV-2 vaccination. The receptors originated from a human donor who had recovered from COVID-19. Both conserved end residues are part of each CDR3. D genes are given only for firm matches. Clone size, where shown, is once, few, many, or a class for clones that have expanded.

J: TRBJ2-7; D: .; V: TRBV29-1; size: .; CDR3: CSVERDINREQYF; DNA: TGCAGCGTTGAACGGGACATAAATAGGGAGCAGTACTTC
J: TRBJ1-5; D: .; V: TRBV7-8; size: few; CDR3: CASRGALSNQPQHF; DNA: TGTGCCAGCAGGGGCGCGTTGAGCAATCAGCCCCAGCATTTT
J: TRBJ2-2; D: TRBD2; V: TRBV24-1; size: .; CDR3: CATSDVGGRANTGELFF; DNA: TGTGCCACCAGTGATGTGGGCGGGAGGGCGAACACCGGGGAGCTGTTTTTT
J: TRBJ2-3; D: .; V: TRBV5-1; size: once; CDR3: CASSRRSASTTDTQYF; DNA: TGCGCCAGCAGCCGTCGTAGCGCATCGACGACAGATACGCAGTATTTT
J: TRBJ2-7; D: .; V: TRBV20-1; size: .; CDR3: CSARAGYEQYF; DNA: TGCAGTGCTAGAGCGGGTTACGAGCAGTACTTC
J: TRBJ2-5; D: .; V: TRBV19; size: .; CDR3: CASTLGGRGQETQYF; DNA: TGTGCCAGTACGTTAGGCGGGCGGGGACAAGAGACCCAGTACTTC
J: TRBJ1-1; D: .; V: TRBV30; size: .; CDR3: CAWSGRAGTEAFF; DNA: TGTGCCTGGAGTGGAAGGGCCGGCACTGAAGCTTTCTTT
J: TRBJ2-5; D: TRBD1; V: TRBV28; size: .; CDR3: CASSLGTGDGTQYF; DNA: TGTGCCAGCAGTTTAGGGACAGGGGATGGGACCCAGTACTTC
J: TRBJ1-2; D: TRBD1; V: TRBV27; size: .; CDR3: CASSGDRVFGGYTF; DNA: TGTGCCAGCAGTGGAGACAGGGTCTTTGGGGGCTACACCTTC
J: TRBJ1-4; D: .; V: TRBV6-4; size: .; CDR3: CASSVEANEKLFF; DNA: TGTGCCAGCAGTGTGGAGGCGAATGAAAAACTGTTTTTT
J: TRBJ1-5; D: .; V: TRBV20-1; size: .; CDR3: CSAHGGGFQPQHF; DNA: TGCAGTGCTCATGGCGGAGGGTTCCAGCCCCAGCATTTT
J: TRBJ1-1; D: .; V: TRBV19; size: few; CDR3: CASSPNLITGIRAEAFF; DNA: TGTGCCAGTAGTCCCAACCTCATCACGGGTATTCGGGCTGAAGCTTTCTTT
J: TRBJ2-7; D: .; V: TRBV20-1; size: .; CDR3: CSARTSRRRPYEQYF; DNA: TGCAGTGCTAGAACCTCACGGAGGAGGCCCTACGAGCAGTACTTC
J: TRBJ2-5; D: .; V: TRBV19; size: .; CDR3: CASSPDSGFGTQYF; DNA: TGTGCCAGTAGTCCCGACTCGGGGTTCGGGACCCAGTACTTC
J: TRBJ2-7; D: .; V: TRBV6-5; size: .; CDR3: CASSYSASYEQYF; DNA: TGTGCCAGCAGTTACTCCGCCAGCTACGAGCAGTACTTC
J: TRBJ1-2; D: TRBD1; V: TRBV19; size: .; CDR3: CASSGQGASNYGYTF; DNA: TGTGCCAGTAGTGGACAGGGGGCAAGTAACTATGGCTACACCTTC
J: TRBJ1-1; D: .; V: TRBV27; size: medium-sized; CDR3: CASSLSTVGTEAFF; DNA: TGTGCCAGCAGTCTCTCGACAGTGGGCACTGAAGCTTTCTTT
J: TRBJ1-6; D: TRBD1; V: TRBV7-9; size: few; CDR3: CASSLVVGQGNSPLHF; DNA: TGTGCCAGCAGCTTAGTGGTGGGACAGGGAAATTCACCCCTCCACTTT
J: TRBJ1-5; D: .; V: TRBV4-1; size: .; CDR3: CASSLVGASNQPQHF; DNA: TGCGCCAGCAGCCTAGTTGGGGCTAGCAATCAGCCCCAGCATTTT
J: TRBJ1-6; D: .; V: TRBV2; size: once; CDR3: CASSDTPGVNSPLHF; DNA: TGTGCCAGCAGTGATACCCCAGGGGTTAATTCACCCCTCCACTTT
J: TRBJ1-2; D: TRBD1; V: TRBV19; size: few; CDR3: CASEKGDRDGYTF; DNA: TGTGCGTCCGAGAAAGGGGACAGGGATGGCTACACCTTC
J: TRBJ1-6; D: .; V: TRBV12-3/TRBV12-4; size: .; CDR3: CASSRGGNNSPLHF; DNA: TGTGCCAGCAGTAGGGGAGGAAATAATTCACCCCTCCACTTT
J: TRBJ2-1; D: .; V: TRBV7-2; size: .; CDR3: CASSPPSSVGGFNEQFF; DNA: TGTGCCAGCAGCCCCCCGTCCAGCGTGGGGGGCTTCAATGAGCAGTTCTTC
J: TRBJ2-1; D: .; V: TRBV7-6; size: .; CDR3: CASSLNRVGSNEQFF; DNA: TGTGCCAGCAGCTTAAACAGGGTGGGCTCCAATGAGCAGTTCTTC
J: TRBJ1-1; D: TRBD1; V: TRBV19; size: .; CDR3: CASSRGQGISTEAFF; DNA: TGTGCCAGTAGCAGGGGACAGGGGATCTCCACTGAAGCTTTCTTT
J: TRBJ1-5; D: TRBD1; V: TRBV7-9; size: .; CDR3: CASSPGTAYNQPQHF; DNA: TGTGCCAGCAGCCCCGGGACAGCTTACAATCAGCCCCAGCATTTT
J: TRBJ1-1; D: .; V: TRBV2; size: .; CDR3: CASSAQARNTEAFF; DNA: TGTGCCAGCAGTGCACAGGCTAGGAACACTGAAGCTTTCTTT
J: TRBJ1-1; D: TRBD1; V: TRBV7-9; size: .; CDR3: CASSLEGTGAIAEAFF; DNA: TGTGCCAGCAGCTTAGAAGGAACAGGGGCGATCGCTGAAGCTTTCTTT
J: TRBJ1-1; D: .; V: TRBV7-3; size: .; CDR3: CASSLMLYTEAFF; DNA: TGTGCCAGCAGCTTAATGCTCTACACTGAAGCTTTCTTT
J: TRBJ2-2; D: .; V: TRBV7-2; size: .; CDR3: CASSGNRLSNTGELFF; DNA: TGTGCCAGCAGCGGGAATAGGCTCTCGAACACCGGGGAGCTGTTTTTT
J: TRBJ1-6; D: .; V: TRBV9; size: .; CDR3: CASSPLRGAAYNSPLHF; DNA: TGTGCCAGCAGCCCATTGAGGGGGGCGGCCTATAATTCACCCCTCCACTTT
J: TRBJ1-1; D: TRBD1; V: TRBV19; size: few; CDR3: CASSITGTGGTEAFF; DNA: TGTGCCAGTAGTATAACAGGGACAGGGGGCACTGAAGCTTTCTTT
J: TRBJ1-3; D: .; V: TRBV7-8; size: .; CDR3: CASSQPGVNGNTIYF; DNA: TGTGCCAGCAGTCAACCCGGGGTCAATGGAAACACCATATATTTT
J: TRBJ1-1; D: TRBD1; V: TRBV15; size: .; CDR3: CATRQGGRMNTEAFF; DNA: TGTGCCACCAGACAGGGGGGGAGAATGAACACTGAAGCTTTCTTT
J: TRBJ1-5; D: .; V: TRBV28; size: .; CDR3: CASSFGGYSNQPQHF; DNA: TGTGCCAGCAGTTTCGGGGGGTATAGCAATCAGCCCCAGCATTTT
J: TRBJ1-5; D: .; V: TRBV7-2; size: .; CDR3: CASSPLPVKDSNQPQHF; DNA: TGTGCCAGCAGCCCCCTCCCGGTGAAAGATAGCAATCAGCCCCAGCATTTT
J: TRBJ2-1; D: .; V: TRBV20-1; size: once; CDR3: CSARKLQSNPSSYNEQFF; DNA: TGCAGTGCTAGAAAGCTACAGTCGAACCCGAGCTCCTACAATGAGCAGTTCTTC
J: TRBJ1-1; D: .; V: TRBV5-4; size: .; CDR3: CASSLTSGRNTEAFF; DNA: TGTGCCAGCAGCCTGACATCGGGGAGGAACACTGAAGCTTTCTTT
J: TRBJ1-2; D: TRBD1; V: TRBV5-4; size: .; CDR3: CASSQQGAGYGYTF; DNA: TGTGCCAGCAGCCAGCAGGGGGCGGGCTATGGCTACACCTTC
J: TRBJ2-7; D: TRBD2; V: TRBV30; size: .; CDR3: CAWKAGGAYEQYF; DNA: TGTGCCTGGAAAGCGGGGGGCGCCTACGAGCAGTACTTC
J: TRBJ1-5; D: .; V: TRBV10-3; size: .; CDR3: CAISPGGGNQPQHF; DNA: TGTGCCATCAGTCCCGGGGGTGGCAATCAGCCCCAGCATTTT
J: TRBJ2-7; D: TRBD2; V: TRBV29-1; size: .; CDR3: CSVRTSGSREQYF; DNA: TGCAGCGTACGGACTAGCGGGAGCCGGGAGCAGTACTTC
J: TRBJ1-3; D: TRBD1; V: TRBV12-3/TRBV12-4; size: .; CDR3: CASNNRGLAGNTIYF; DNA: TGTGCCAGCAATAACAGGGGGCTAGCTGGAAACACCATATATTTT
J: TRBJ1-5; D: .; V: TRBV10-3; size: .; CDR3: CATSPDSNQPQHF; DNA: TGTGCCACCTCCCCCGATAGCAATCAGCCCCAGCATTTT
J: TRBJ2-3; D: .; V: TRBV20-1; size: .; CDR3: CSARAADKLRTDTQYF; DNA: TGCAGTGCTAGAGCGGCAGACAAACTTCGCACAGATACGCAGTATTTT
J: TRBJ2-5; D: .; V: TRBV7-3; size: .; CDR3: CASSTKRGETQYF; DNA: TGTGCCAGCAGCACCAAAAGAGGAGAGACCCAGTACTTC
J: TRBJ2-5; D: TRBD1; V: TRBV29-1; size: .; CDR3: CSGRQGRGETQYF; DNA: TGCAGCGGCAGACAGGGGAGAGGAGAGACCCAGTACTTC
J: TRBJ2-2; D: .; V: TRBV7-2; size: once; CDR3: CASSLSKTNTGELFF; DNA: TGTGCCAGCAGCTTATCGAAAACGAACACCGGGGAGCTGTTTTTT
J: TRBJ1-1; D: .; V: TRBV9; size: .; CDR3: CASSVEPGAGTEAFF; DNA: TGTGCCAGCAGCGTAGAACCGGGGGCAGGGACTGAAGCTTTCTTT
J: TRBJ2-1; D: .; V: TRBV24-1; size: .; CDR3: CATSDTRAVNEQFF; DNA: TGTGCCACCAGTGATACCAGGGCGGTCAATGAGCAGTTCTTC
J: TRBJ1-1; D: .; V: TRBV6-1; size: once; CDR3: CASSEAFGGVNTEAFF; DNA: TGTGCCAGCAGTGAAGCGTTTGGGGGTGTGAACACTGAAGCTTTCTTT
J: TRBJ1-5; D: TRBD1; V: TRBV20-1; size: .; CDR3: CSARGDRGIWGNQPQHF; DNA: TGCAGTGCTAGAGGTGACAGGGGGATCTGGGGCAATCAGCCCCAGCATTTT
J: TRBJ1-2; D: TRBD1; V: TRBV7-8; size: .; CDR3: CASSTSGRQGKDGYTF; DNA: TGTGCCAGCAGCACAAGCGGACGACAGGGAAAGGATGGCTACACCTTC
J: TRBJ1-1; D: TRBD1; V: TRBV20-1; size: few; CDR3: CSARTGQGGTEAFF; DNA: TGCAGTGCTAGGACCGGACAGGGCGGCACTGAAGCTTTCTTT
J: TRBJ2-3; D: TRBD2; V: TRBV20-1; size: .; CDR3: CSASQLAGGADTQYF; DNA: TGCAGTGCTAGTCAACTAGCGGGAGGCGCAGATACGCAGTATTTT
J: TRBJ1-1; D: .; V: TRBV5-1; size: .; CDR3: CASSRVQPTEAFF; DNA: TGCGCCAGCAGTAGGGTACAGCCCACTGAAGCTTTCTTT